The next 11 T cell receptor beta chains were all read from a single sample in a study of blood T cell repertoires in COVID-19 (dated by TCRdb to 2018 to 2020). Library creation used the immunoSEQ multiplex PCR assay. TCRdb carries this immuneACCESS record with in-frame sequences only. Its versions omit some clonotypes, under half of them owing to an unresolved V gene in the studies checked, with the rest unexplained. This sample comprises about 170,000 clones, approximately 85% of them detected only once. Of the sample, roughly 8% is held by the ten largest clones. The sequenced sample consisted of peripheral blood. Receptors originate from a middle-aged man who had recovered from COVID-19.

The V and J genes are TRBV27 and TRBJ2-1; 9 nucleotides agree with TRBD1. The length of the CDR3 is 16 residues. The germline V gene encodes CDR1 MNHEY and CDR2 SMNVEV (reference sequence). V lost 5 bases to trimming and J lost 2 bases; unmatched junction nucleotides: 7. The DNA for the CDR3 is TGTGCCAGCAGTCCTTACCGGGACAGGGCCTACAATGAGCAGTTCTTC. Translating gives CASSPYRDRAYNEQFF.

V is TRBV7-9 and J is TRBJ2-4, with 7 bases lining up with TRBD1. Looked up from germline, CDR1 is SEHNR and CDR2 is FQNEAQ (reference sequence). The CDR3 extends over 15 amino acids. V shed 4 bases and J 8 bases; nucleotides not matched to a gene: 11. The CDR3 is CASSSRQGEEDIQYF. CDR3 bases: TGTGCCAGCAGCTCAAGACAGGGTGAGGAGGACATTCAGTACTTC.

V gene TRBV7-2 combines with J gene TRBJ2-2, with D possibly matching TRBD1 (5 bases). The CDR3 has 14 residues. Germline V gene data show CDR1 as SGHTA and CDR2 as FQGNSA. Trimming stripped 1 base from V and 5 bases from J, with 8 bases between. Here the CDR3 DNA reads TGTGCCAGCAGCTTAGGACAGAATACCGGGGAGCTGTTTTTT. Encoded protein: CASSLGQNTGELFF.

The chain links TRBV4-2 to TRBJ2-2, with 13 bases identical to TRBD2. V shed 1 base, J shed 4 bases, and the junction held 6 bases outside the gene matches. The V gene's germline CDR1 is LGHNA and CDR2 YNFKEQ. This CDR3 comprises 18 residues. CDR3 loop: CASSQGTSGGLGTGELFF. In DNA, the CDR3 is TGTGCCAGCAGCCAAGGGACTAGCGGGGGTCTCGGCACCGGGGAGCTGTTTTTT.

The chain employs TRBV6-2 or TRBV6-3 and TRBJ2-4, with TRBD1 matching over 7 bases. CDR1 is MNHEY, CDR2 SVGEGT, per germline. J was trimmed by 0 bases and V by 6 bases; bases with no gene match: 8. CDR3 size: 16 residues. The CDR3 DNA reads TGTGCCAGCAGCTCGGACAGGACACTAGCCAAAAACATTCAGTACTTC. Its translation is CASSSDRTLAKNIQYF.

The chain joins TRBV19 to TRBJ2-1, with 16 nucleotides matching TRBD2. There are 15 residues in the CDR3. Germline V CDR1 and CDR2: LNHDA, SQIVND (reference sequence). V dropped 10 bases and J dropped 6; count of bases not matched to a gene: 6. The chain's CDR3 is CATGTSGGAINEQFF. The CDR3 DNA reads as TGTGCCACTGGGACTAGCGGGGGGGCGATCAATGAGCAGTTCTTC.

The CDR3 nucleotides are TGTGCCAGCAGCCCCCTCGGCCTAGCGGGCTCCTACGAGCAGTACTTC. It specifies CASSPLGLAGSYEQYF. The chain couples TRBV7-2 to TRBJ2-7, with 8 bases that match TRBD2. CDR1 and CDR2 from the germline V gene are SGHTA and FQGNSA. After removal of 5 bases from V and 0 bases from J, the junction contained 9 bases not matched to a gene. The CDR3 spans 16 residues.

This clone was recorded once. The CDR3 DNA sequence: TGTGCCAGCAGGGGACAGGGCGGGAGGTATGGCTACACCTTC. Its protein product is CASRGQGGRYGYTF. The chain uses TRBV6-5 and TRBJ1-2; 9 nucleotides line up with TRBD1. The CDR3 runs 14 residues. V lost 6 bases, J lost 5 bases, and 7 bases stayed unmatched. Germline CDR1 and CDR2: MNHEY and SVGAGI.

This chain uses TRBV5-4 with TRBJ2-5; perhaps TRBD2 as D (6 bases). Trimming cost V 4 bases and J 3 bases, with 10 bases left between them. In germline, CDR1 is SGHNT, CDR2 YYREEE (reference sequence). The CDR3 contains 13 residues. The CDR3 reads CASSAGGKETQYF. For the CDR3, the DNA is TGTGCCAGCAGCGCTGGAGGGAAAGAGACCCAGTACTTC.

The chain carries TRBV18 and TRBJ2-7, with D tentatively TRBD2 (6 bases). CDR3 length: 13 amino acids. V shed 2 bases and J shed 2 bases, with 7 bases lying between them. Germline loops: CDR1 KGHSH, CDR2 LQKENI. CDR3 in amino acids: CASSPGGPYEQYF. As DNA, the CDR3 is TGTGCCAGCTCACCAGGAGGGCCCTACGAGCAGTACTTC.

This clone showed up many times. The genes are TRBV9 and TRBJ2-7; D may be TRBD2 (6 bases). CDR3 length: 14 amino acids. The germline V gene encodes CDR1 SGDLS and CDR2 YYNGEE. The V gene lost 0 bases and the J gene lost 5 bases, with 12 bases spanning the gap. The CDR3 region is CASSVDTGEDEQYF. The CDR3 coding sequence is TGTGCCAGCAGCGTAGACACGGGAGAAGACGAGCAGTACTTC.